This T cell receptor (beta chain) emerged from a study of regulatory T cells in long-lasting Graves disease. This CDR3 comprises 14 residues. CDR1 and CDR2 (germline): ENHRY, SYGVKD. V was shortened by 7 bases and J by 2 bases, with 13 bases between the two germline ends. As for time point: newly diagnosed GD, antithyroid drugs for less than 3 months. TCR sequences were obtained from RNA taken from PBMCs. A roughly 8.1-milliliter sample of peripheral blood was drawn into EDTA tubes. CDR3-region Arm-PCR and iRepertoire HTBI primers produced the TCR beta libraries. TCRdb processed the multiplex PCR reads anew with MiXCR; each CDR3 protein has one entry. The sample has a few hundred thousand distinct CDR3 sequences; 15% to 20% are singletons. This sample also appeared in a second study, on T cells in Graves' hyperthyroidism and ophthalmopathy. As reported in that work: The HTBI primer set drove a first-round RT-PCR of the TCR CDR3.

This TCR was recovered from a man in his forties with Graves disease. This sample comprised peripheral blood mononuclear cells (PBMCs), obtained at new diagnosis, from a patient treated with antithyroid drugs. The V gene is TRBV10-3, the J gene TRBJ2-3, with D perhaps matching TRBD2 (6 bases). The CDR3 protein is CAIKAGANTDTQYF. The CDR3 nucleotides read TGTGCCATCAAAGCGGGCGCTAACACAGATACGCAGTATTTT.